This T cell receptor (beta chain) is drawn from a study of Ad26.COV2.S vaccination and SARS-CoV-2 variants. Study findings and constraints: Quantification of TCR breadth and depth may have yielded underestimates of total T cell responses. Vaccinees displayed broader spike-specific TCR repertoires than placebo recipients.

Treatment given: approximately 18 received Ad26.COV2.S at low or high dose, single or two shots; a few received placebo; per-sample allocation not given. All samples were drawn on day 63, counting from the first vaccine or placebo injection. This vaccine is an Ad26 vector that expresses the Wuhan-strain SARS-CoV-2 spike. This clone was detected only once. Its specificity is not known. Measured with immunoSEQ multiplex PCR; TCRdb has only the in-frame clones, and not every one. The sample includes about 400,000 clones, roughly nine tenths of them seen just once. V dropped 6 bases and J dropped 4; count of bases not matched to a gene: 8. The CDR3 extends over 14 amino acids. The germline CDR1 and CDR2 sequences are MNHEY and SVGAGI.

The receptor was isolated from a person between 18 and 65 years old who received the Ad26.COV2.S COVID-19 vaccine or a placebo. Source: peripheral blood, taken in a trial of Ad26.COV2.S vaccine versus placebo. The J gene is TRBJ2-7, the V gene TRBV6-5, with 8 positions matching TRBD2. The CDR3 coding sequence is TGTGCCAGCAGCCTTAGTTTAGCGGGGTACGAGCAGTACTTC. Its protein product is CASSLSLAGYEQYF.